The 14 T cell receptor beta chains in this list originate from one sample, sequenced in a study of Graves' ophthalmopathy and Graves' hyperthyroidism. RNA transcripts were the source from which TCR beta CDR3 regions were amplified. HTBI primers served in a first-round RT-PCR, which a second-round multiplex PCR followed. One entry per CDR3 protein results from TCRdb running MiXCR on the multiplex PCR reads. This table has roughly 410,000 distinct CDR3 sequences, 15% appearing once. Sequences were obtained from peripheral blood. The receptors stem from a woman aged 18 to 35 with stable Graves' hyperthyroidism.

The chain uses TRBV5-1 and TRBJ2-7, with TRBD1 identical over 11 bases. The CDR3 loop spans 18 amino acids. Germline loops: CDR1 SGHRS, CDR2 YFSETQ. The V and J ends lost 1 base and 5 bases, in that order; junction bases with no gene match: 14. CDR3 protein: CASSLNKPPGQGGDEQYF. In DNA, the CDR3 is TGCGCCAGCAGCTTGAATAAACCACCGGGACAGGGGGGTGACGAGCAGTACTTC. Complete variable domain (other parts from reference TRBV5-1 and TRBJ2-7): KAGVTQTPRYLIKTRGQQVTLSCSPISGHRSVSWYQQTPGQGLQFLFEYFSETQRNKGNFPGRFSGRQFSNSRSEMNVSTLELGDSALYLCASSLNKPPGQGGDEQYFGPGTRLTVT.

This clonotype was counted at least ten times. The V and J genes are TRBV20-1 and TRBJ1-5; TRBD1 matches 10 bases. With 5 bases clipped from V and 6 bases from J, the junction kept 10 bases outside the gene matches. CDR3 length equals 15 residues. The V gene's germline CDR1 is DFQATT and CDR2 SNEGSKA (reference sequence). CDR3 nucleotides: TGCAGTGCTGATTCCGGGACAGGGGAGACTCAGCCCCAGCATTTT. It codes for CSADSGTGETQPQHF.

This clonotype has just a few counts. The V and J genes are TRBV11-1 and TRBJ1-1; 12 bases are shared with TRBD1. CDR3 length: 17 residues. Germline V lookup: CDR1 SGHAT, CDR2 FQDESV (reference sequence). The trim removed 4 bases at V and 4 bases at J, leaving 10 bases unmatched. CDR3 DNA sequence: TGTGCCAGCAGCTCTCCGGGACAGGGGGCGAGGAGCACTGAAGCTTTCTTT. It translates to CASSSPGQGARSTEAFF. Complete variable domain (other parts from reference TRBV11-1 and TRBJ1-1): EAEVAQSPRYKITEKSQAVAFWCDPISGHATLYWYRQILGQGPELLVQFQDESVVDDSQLPKDRFSAERLKGVDSTLKIQPAELGDSAMYLCASSSPGQGARSTEAFFGQGTRLTVV.

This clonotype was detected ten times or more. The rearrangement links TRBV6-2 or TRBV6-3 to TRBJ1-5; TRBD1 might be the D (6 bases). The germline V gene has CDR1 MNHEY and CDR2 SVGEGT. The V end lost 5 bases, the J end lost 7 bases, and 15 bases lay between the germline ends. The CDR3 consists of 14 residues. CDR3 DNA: TGTGCCAGCAGTACCACAGGGATGACGCAGCCCCAGCATTTT. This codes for CASSTTGMTQPQHF.

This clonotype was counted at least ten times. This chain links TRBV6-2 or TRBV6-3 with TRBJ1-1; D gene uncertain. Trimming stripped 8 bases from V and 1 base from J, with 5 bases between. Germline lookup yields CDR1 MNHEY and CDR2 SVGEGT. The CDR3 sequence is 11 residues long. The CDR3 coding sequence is TGTGCCAGCTGGGGGAACACTGAAGCTTTCTTT. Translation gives CASWGNTEAFF.

DNA of the CDR3: TGTGCCAGCAGTTTATGGGCGAGTTCCTACGAGCAGTACTTC. This gives the protein CASSLWASSYEQYF. The rearrangement uses TRBV28 and TRBJ2-7, with D unresolved. The V gene's germline CDR1 is MDHEN and CDR2 SYDVKM. Deletions cut 0 bases from V and 1 base from J, with 7 bases between. The CDR3 length is 14 residues.

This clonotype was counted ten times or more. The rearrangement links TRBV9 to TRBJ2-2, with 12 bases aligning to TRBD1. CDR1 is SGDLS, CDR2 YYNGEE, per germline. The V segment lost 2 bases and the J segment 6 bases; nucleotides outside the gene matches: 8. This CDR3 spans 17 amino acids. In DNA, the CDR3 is TGTGCCAGCAGCGTCCGGGACAGGGGGCTTGGGTCCGGGGAGCTGTTTTTT. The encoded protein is CASSVRDRGLGSGELFF.

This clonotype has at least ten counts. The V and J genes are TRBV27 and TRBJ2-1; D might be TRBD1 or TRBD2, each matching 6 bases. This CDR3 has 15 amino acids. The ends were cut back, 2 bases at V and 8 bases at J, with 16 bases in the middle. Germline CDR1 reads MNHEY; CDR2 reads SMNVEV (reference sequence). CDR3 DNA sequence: TGTGCCAGCAGTTTAGAACAGGGCGGGGCACATGAGCAGTTCTTC. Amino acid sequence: CASSLEQGGAHEQFF.

The CDR3 DNA sequence: TGTGCCAGTAGTATTTCCCCCCTAACCGGGGAGCTGTTTTTT. This codes for CASSISPLTGELFF. V is TRBV19 and J is TRBJ2-2; the D is unclear. The V gene's germline CDR1 is LNHDA and CDR2 SQIVND (reference sequence). V lost 3 bases and J lost 5, with 10 bases in between. This CDR3 contains 14 residues.

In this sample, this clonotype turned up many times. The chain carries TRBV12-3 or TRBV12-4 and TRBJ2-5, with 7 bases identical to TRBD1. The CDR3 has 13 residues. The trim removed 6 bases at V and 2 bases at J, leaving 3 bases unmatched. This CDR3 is CASSDRAQETQYF. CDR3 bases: TGTGCCAGCAGCGACAGGGCTCAAGAGACCCAGTACTTC.

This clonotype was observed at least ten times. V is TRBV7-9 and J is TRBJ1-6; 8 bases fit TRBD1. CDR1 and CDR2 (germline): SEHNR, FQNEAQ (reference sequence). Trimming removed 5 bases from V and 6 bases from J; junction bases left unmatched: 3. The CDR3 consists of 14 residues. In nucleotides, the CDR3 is TGTGCCAGCAGCCCGGGACAGGTTAATTCACCCCTCCACTTT. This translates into CASSPGQVNSPLHF.

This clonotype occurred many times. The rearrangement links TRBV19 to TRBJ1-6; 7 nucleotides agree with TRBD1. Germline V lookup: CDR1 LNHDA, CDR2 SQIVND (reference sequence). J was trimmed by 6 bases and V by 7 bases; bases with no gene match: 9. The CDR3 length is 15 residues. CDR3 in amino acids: CASKNRQGLNSPLHF. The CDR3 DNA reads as TGTGCCAGTAAAAATCGACAGGGCCTTAATTCACCCCTCCACTTT.

This CDR3 is CANSRDRGATEAFF. CDR3 sequence (DNA): TGTGCCAATTCCCGGGACAGGGGGGCCACTGAAGCTTTCTTT. The chain joins TRBV7-3 to TRBJ1-1, with 11 bases matching TRBD1. The CDR3 loop spans 14 amino acids. In germline, CDR1 is SGHTA, CDR2 FQGTGA. J was trimmed by 4 bases and V by 10 bases; bases with no gene match: 8.

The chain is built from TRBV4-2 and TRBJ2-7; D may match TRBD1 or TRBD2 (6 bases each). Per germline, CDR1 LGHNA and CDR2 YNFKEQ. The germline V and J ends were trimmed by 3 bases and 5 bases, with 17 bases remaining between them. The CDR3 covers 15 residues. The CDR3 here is CASSQGLGGPHEQYF. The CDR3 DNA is TGTGCCAGCAGCCAGGGCCTAGGGGGGCCCCACGAGCAGTACTTC.